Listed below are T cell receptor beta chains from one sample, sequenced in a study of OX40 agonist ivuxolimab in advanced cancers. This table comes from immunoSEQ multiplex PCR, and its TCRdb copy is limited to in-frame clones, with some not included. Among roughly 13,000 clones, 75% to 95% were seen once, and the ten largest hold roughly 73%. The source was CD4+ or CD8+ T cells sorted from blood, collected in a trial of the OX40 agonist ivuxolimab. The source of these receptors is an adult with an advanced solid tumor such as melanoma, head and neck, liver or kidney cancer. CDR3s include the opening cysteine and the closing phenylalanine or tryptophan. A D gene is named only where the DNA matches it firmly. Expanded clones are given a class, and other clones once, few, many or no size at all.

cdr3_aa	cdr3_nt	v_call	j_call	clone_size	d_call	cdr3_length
CASSQESGQGWYEQYF	TGCGCCAGCAGCCAAGAATCGGGACAGGGTTGGTACGAGCAGTACTTC	TRBV4-3	TRBJ2-7	.	TRBD1	16
CASSVAASGNSDEQFF	TGTGCCAGCAGCGTAGCGGCTAGCGGGAATTCGGATGAGCAGTTCTTC	TRBV9	TRBJ2-1	.	TRBD2	16
CAWSGLAGVRWGANVLTF	TGTGCCTGGAGTGGGCTAGCGGGAGTCCGTTGGGGGGCCAACGTCCTGACTTTC	TRBV30	TRBJ2-6	.	TRBD2	18
CASRSSARGTYEQYF	TGTGCCAGCAGGAGTAGCGCGAGGGGCACCTACGAGCAGTACTTC	TRBV27	TRBJ2-7	.	.	15
CASSLRAYEQYF	TGTGCCAGCAGCTTAAGGGCGTACGAGCAGTACTTC	TRBV7-9	TRBJ2-7	once	.	12
CASSTSGTTNEKLFF	TGTGCCAGCAGCACCTCAGGGACGACTAATGAAAAACTGTTTTTT	TRBV7-9	TRBJ1-4	.	.	15
CASSAGLVPDTQYF	TGTGCCAGCAGTGCTGGTCTAGTCCCAGATACGCAGTATTTT	TRBV2	TRBJ2-3	.	.	14
CASSLFRASSYNEQFF	TGTGCCAGCAGCTTATTCCGGGCCAGCTCCTACAATGAGCAGTTCTTC	TRBV7-3	TRBJ2-1	.	.	16
CASSQAVAAYNEQFF	TGCGCCAGCAGCCAAGCTGTAGCTGCCTACAATGAGCAGTTCTTC	TRBV4-1	TRBJ2-1	.	.	15
CASSNIGTGWGQPQHF	TGTGCCAGTAGTAACATTGGGACAGGGTGGGGTCAGCCCCAGCATTTT	TRBV19	TRBJ1-5	.	TRBD1	16
CASSESGAVNYGYTF	TGTGCCAGCAGTGAATCGGGGGCTGTTAACTATGGCTACACCTTC	TRBV2	TRBJ1-2	.	.	15
CASRQLLNREGHYGYTF	TGTGCCAGCAGACAGTTGCTCAACCGGGAGGGCCACTATGGCTACACCTTC	TRBV27	TRBJ1-2	once	.	17
CASSLTSGELGEQYF	TGTGCCAGCAGCTTGACTAGCGGGGAGCTAGGGGAGCAGTACTTC	TRBV5-5	TRBJ2-7	.	TRBD2	15
CASSQVEPGDGYTF	TGCGCCAGCAGCCAAGTTGAGCCGGGTGATGGCTACACCTTC	TRBV4-1	TRBJ1-2	.	.	14
CASSVGLQGRTNYGYTF	TGTGCCAGCAGCGTAGGGCTACAGGGGAGGACTAACTATGGCTACACCTTC	TRBV9	TRBJ1-2	.	TRBD1	17
CASSPRNDNEQFF	TGTGCCAGCAGCCCCAGGAACGACAATGAGCAGTTCTTC	TRBV13	TRBJ2-1	.	.	13
CASSLLRDRPLEQYF	TGTGCCAGCAGTTTATTACGGGACAGGCCTCTCGAGCAGTACTTC	TRBV28	TRBJ2-7	.	TRBD1	15
CAWSGLANTGELFF	TGTGCCTGGAGTGGACTAGCGAACACCGGGGAGCTGTTTTTT	TRBV30	TRBJ2-2	.	.	14
CASSLVSPLQLSTGELFF	TGTGCCAGCAGCTTAGTGTCCCCTCTGCAGCTTAGCACCGGGGAGCTGTTTTTT	TRBV11-3	TRBJ2-2	.	.	18
CASSELDVEAFF	TGTGCCAGCAGCGAATTAGATGTTGAAGCTTTCTTT	TRBV11-3	TRBJ1-1	.	.	12
CASSLGQTYNEQFF	TGTGCCAGCAGCTTGGGACAAACCTACAATGAGCAGTTCTTC	TRBV5-6	TRBJ2-1	once	.	14
CASSHPRRGGETQYF	TGCGCCAGCAGCCACCCCAGGAGGGGGGGAGAGACCCAGTACTTC	TRBV4-1	TRBJ2-5	.	.	15
CASSLEAGGTKNIQYF	TGTGCCAGCAGCTTAGAGGCAGGGGGGACCAAAAACATTCAGTACTTC	TRBV11-3	TRBJ2-4	.	.	16
CASSDSPGLNYEQYF	TGTGCCAGCAGCGACTCACCGGGACTAAACTACGAGCAGTACTTC	TRBV6-6	TRBJ2-7	.	TRBD2	15
CASSLRDTEAFF	TGTGCCAGCAGTTTGCGGGACACTGAAGCTTTCTTT	TRBV5-6	TRBJ1-1	.	.	12
CASSLQGNEQFF	TGTGCCAGCAGCTTACAAGGGAATGAGCAGTTCTTC	TRBV11-1	TRBJ2-1	.	.	12
CSIPVRGGEYF	TGCAGCATCCCTGTTCGAGGTGGGGAGTACTTC	TRBV29-1	TRBJ2-7	.	.	11
CAWSAGVGNQPQHF	TGTGCCTGGAGTGCAGGGGTCGGGAATCAGCCCCAGCATTTT	TRBV30	TRBJ1-5	.	.	14
CASSLTDRGRGANVLTF	TGTGCCAGCAGCTTGACGGACAGGGGGCGAGGGGCCAACGTCCTGACTTTC	TRBV5-5	TRBJ2-6	.	TRBD1	17
CASSVTGQGGYEQYF	TGTGCCAGCAGCGTAACGGGACAGGGAGGCTACGAGCAGTACTTC	TRBV13	TRBJ2-7	.	TRBD1	15
CASSPPGQGDQPQHF	TGTGCCAGCAGCCCTCCTGGACAGGGGGATCAGCCCCAGCATTTT	TRBV6-6	TRBJ1-5	.	TRBD1	15
CASSASGVPGNTIYF	TGTGCCAGCAGCGCTTCAGGGGTCCCCGGAAACACCATATATTTT	TRBV9	TRBJ1-3	.	.	15
CASSPDNYANTGELFF	TGTGCCAGCAGCCCAGACAATTACGCGAACACCGGGGAGCTGTTTTTT	TRBV7-7	TRBJ2-2	.	.	16
CASTSPGTSGSYTDTQYF	TGTGCCAGCACCAGCCCCGGGACTAGCGGGAGCTACACAGATACGCAGTATTTT	TRBV25-1	TRBJ2-3	.	TRBD2	18
CASSQELAGGRDTQYF	TGCGCCAGCAGCCAAGAGCTAGCGGGGGGGCGGGATACGCAGTATTTT	TRBV4-1	TRBJ2-3	.	TRBD2	16
CASSQFASNTEAFF	TGTGCCAGCAGCCAATTCGCAAGTAACACTGAAGCTTTCTTT	TRBV14	TRBJ1-1	.	.	14
CASSSRETISYEQYF	TGTGCCAGCAGCAGCCGGGAGACCATCTCCTACGAGCAGTACTTC	TRBV11-3	TRBJ2-7	.	.	15
CASSAGAVSYEQYF	TGTGCCAGCAGCGCCGGGGCGGTATCCTACGAGCAGTACTTC	TRBV7-9	TRBJ2-7	.	.	14
CASSLGGATQYF	TGTGCCAGCAGCTTAGGCGGGGCTACGCAGTATTTT	TRBV7-9	TRBJ2-3	once	.	12
CASSLSRDHTDTQYF	TGTGCCAGCAGCTTAAGCAGGGACCACACAGATACGCAGTATTTT	TRBV7-9	TRBJ2-3	once	.	15
CASSFWSSSWAGVGNEQFF	TGTGCCAGCAGTTTTTGGTCTAGTTCTTGGGCGGGAGTGGGAAATGAGCAGTTCTTC	TRBV27	TRBJ2-1	.	TRBD2	19